These 16 T cell receptor beta chains were sequenced from one sample in a study of blood T cell repertoires in COVID-19 (dated by TCRdb to 2018 to 2021). Libraries were constructed by the immunoSEQ multiplex PCR assay. Imported from immuneACCESS, the table was reduced by TCRdb to in-frame sequences with V and J called. These copies leave out some clones; in studies compared against another copy, an unresolved V gene accounts for under half, and the cause of the remainder is not known. For this sample there are about 270,000 clones; approximately 86% appear just once. The ten largest clones take up around 13% of the sample. Source material: peripheral blood. These receptors all stem from a woman aged 70-85 years with COVID-19, enrolled during active disease.

This chain uses TRBV18 with TRBJ1-1; D ambiguous. The CDR3 covers 14 residues. V was cut by 5 bases and J by 4 bases, with 14 bases left in between. Germline values: CDR1 KGHSH, CDR2 LQKENI. CDR3 nucleotides: TGTGCCAGCTCATCAAGACGGGTGGGCACTGAAGCTTTCTTT. This codes for CASSSRRVGTEAFF.

The chain recombines TRBV6-2 or TRBV6-3 with TRBJ1-1, with D possibly TRBD1 on 5 matching bases. Germline CDR1 MNHEY, CDR2 SVGEGT. This CDR3 is 16 amino acids long. Trimming left V 5 bases short and J 0 bases short, with 16 bases between. This CDR3 reads CASSRGIQKLNTEAFF. The CDR3 DNA is TGTGCCAGCAGTCGGGGGATCCAAAAACTGAACACTGAAGCTTTCTTT.

The chain employs TRBV24-1 and TRBJ2-7, with no clear D. V shed 4 bases and J shed 0 bases, with 6 bases lying between them. The CDR3 totals 13 residues. Looked up from germline, CDR1 is KGHDR and CDR2 is SFDVKD. The CDR3 sequence is CATSDPRSYEQYF. For the CDR3, the DNA is TGTGCCACCAGTGACCCCCGCTCCTACGAGCAGTACTTC.

The chain carries TRBV19 and TRBJ1-2, with 8 positions matching TRBD1. Unmatched junction bases numbered 4, after V lost 5 bases and J lost 5 bases. The CDR3 has 13 amino acids. Germline values: CDR1 LNHDA, CDR2 SQIVND (reference sequence). The CDR3 DNA follows: TGTGCCAGTAGTCCTCGACAGGGGTATGGCTACACCTTC. Protein product: CASSPRQGYGYTF. The full variable domain, with the rest looked up from reference TRBV19 and TRBJ1-2, is DGGITQSPKYLFRKEGQNVTLSCEQNLNHDAMYWYRQDPGQGLRLIYYSQIVNDFQKGDIAEGYSVSREKKESFPLTVTSAQKNPTAFYLCASSPRQGYGYTFGSGTRLTVV.

The chain carries TRBV5-6 and TRBJ2-7; TRBD2 might be the D (5 bases). The germline V gene encodes CDR1 SGHDT and CDR2 YYEEEE. Trimming removed 2 bases at V and 6 bases at J, with 15 bases between. The CDR3 is 14 amino acids. CDR3 residues: CASSLGLPDAEQYF. CDR3 bases: TGTGCCAGCAGCTTAGGACTCCCTGATGCCGAGCAGTACTTC.

The rearrangement joins TRBV7-8 to TRBJ1-3; D ambiguous. With 5 bases removed from V and 0 bases from J, the gap between germline ends came to 11 bases. The CDR3 spans 15 residues. Germline V gene lookup returns CDR1 SGHVS and CDR2 FQNEAQ. The CDR3 DNA reads as TGTGCCAGCAGCCTGGGCCATCCCTCTGGAAACACCATATATTTT. Protein: CASSLGHPSGNTIYF.

The V gene is TRBV11-2, the J gene TRBJ2-1, with 7 positions matching TRBD1. CDR3 length: 14 amino acids. Germline-derived CDR1 and CDR2 are SGHAT and FQNNGV. V lost 4 bases, J lost 8 bases, and 8 bases stayed unmatched. The CDR3 DNA follows: TGTGCCAGCAGCTCGACAGGGTATAGGGATGAGCAGTTCTTC. Translating it yields CASSSTGYRDEQFF.

The rearrangement joins TRBV10-3 to TRBJ1-2; D unresolved. Trimming took 4 bases from V and 4 from J, leaving 13 bases between them. CDR1 and CDR2 (germline): ENHRY, SYGVKD. The CDR3 is 14 amino acids. The CDR3 loop is CAISGSGISYGYTF. In nucleotides, the CDR3 is TGTGCCATCAGTGGATCCGGGATCTCCTATGGCTACACCTTC.

The chain carries TRBV12-3 or TRBV12-4 and TRBJ1-2, with a tentative D call TRBD1 (6 bases). The CDR3 contains 13 residues. Trimming took 2 bases from V and 8 from J, leaving 12 bases between them. The CDR3: CASSLSLTGGYTF. The DNA for the CDR3 is TGTGCCAGCAGTTTAAGTCTAACAGGGGGCTACACCTTC.

The rearrangement links TRBV19 to TRBJ1-4; D is undetermined. The ends were cut back, 3 bases at V and 5 bases at J, with 7 bases in the middle. The CDR3 is 13 amino acids. Per the germline V gene, CDR1 is LNHDA and CDR2 is SQIVND (reference sequence). The CDR3 is CASSMFGNEKLFF. The DNA of the CDR3 is TGTGCCAGTAGTATGTTCGGGAATGAAAAACTGTTTTTT.

The V and J genes are TRBV5-1 and TRBJ1-1; TRBD1 matches 7 bases. Trimming removed 5 bases from V and 2 bases from J; junction bases left unmatched: 3. CDR1 is SGHRS, CDR2 YFSETQ, per germline. This CDR3 contains 13 residues. The CDR3 region has the DNA TGCGCCAGCAGACGGGACAGCAACACTGAAGCTTTCTTT. Protein sequence: CASRRDSNTEAFF.

The chain combines TRBV7-2 with TRBJ2-7; 9 bases map to TRBD2. Trimming at V came to 3 bases and at J to 2 bases, leaving 8 bases not matched to a gene. In germline, CDR1 is SGHTA, CDR2 FQGNSA. The CDR3 totals 16 residues. CDR3 sequence: CASSLDSAGGTYEQYF. The CDR3 DNA reads as TGTGCCAGCAGCTTGGACTCAGCGGGGGGCACCTACGAGCAGTACTTC.

The rearrangement joins TRBV27 to TRBJ1-2; perhaps TRBD1 as D (5 bases). The germline V and J ends were trimmed by 5 bases and 3 bases, with 13 bases remaining between them. Germline CDR1 reads MNHEY; CDR2 reads SMNVEV (reference sequence). The CDR3 sequence is 14 residues long. CDR3 DNA sequence: TGTGCCAGCAGTATAGCCCGGGGGTACTATGGCTACACCTTC. Translating it yields CASSIARGYYGYTF.

The chain is built from TRBV3-1 (or the pseudogene TRBV3-2) and TRBJ1-2; D gene ambiguous. CDR1 and CDR2 (germline): LGHDT, YNNKEL (reference sequence). The germline V and J ends were trimmed by 2 bases and 2 bases, with 9 bases remaining between them. This CDR3 region has 14 residues. Written as DNA, the CDR3 is TGTGCCAGCAGCCAAAGCGCTAGCAACTATGGCTACACCTTC. Protein sequence: CASSQSASNYGYTF.

The chain carries TRBV28 and TRBJ2-7; tentatively, D is TRBD2 (7 bases). Trimming shortened V by 7 bases and J by 4 bases, and 23 bases separated the two germline ends. Germline V gene data show CDR1 as MDHEN and CDR2 as SYDVKM. The CDR3 loop spans 16 amino acids. The DNA for the CDR3 is TGTGCCAGCATCCCCTCTCTGGGCAGGGGAGGGTACGAGCAGTACTTC. Translated, it gives CASIPSLGRGGYEQYF.

The chain recombines TRBV7-8 with TRBJ1-2; possibly TRBD1 for D (6 bases). CDR1 SGHVS and CDR2 FQNEAQ come from the germline V gene. Trimming removed 5 bases at V and 3 bases at J, with 22 bases between. This CDR3 has 17 amino acids. CDR3 sequence: CASSLWGRRANYYGYTF. The CDR3 bases are TGTGCCAGCAGCCTGTGGGGGCGCAGGGCGAACTACTATGGCTACACCTTC.